This entry concerns a single T cell receptor (beta chain). Its target is not known. Trimming shortened V by 1 base and J by 5 bases, and 11 bases separated the two germline ends. This CDR3 is built from 14 residues. CDR1 LGHNA and CDR2 YSLEER come from the germline V gene. These data come from a study of a mutant IDH1 vaccine in newly diagnosed glioma. Study-level background: Treated patients were roughly 62% male, roughly 40% female, mean age 40.4 years. Radiotherapy, temozolomide, or both had been given previously, and both were given to most. Findings and caveats of the study: Among all patients, vaccine-induced immune responses occurred in around 94%. Seemingly, pseudoprogression had no relation to changes in the top peripheral T cell clonotypes.

Time point reported: baseline, week 1 (first vaccination visit). Treatment indicated: pre-vaccination baseline after standard-of-care therapy. Produced via immunoSEQ multiplex PCR; TCRdb's table is partial and in-frame only. Of around 88,000 clones in the sample, roughly 77% were seen once. The V call is TRBV4-3, the J call TRBJ1-2; D is perhaps TRBD1 (5 bases). The sample in question was PBMCs, obtained from a glioma patient treated with radiotherapy, temozolomide or both. This sequence was found in a man between 40 and 49 years old with glioma. CDR3 nucleotides: TGCGCCAGCAGCCAAGGGGGGACTTATTATGGCTACACCTTC. Its translation: CASSQGGTYYGYTF.